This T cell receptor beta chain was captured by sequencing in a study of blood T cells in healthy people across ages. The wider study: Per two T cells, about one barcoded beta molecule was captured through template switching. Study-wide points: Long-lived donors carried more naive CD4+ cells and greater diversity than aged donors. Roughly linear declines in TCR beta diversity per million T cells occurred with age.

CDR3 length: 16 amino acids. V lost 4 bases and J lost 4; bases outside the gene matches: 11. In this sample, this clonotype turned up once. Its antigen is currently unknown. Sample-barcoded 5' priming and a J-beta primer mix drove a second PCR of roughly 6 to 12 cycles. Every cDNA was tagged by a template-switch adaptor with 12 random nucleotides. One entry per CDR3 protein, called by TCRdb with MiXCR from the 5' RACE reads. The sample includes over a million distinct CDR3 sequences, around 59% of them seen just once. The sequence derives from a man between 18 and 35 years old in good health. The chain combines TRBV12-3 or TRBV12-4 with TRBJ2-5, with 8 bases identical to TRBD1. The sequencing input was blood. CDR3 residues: CASSSPQGVGGETQYF. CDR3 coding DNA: TGTGCCAGCAGTTCTCCACAGGGGGTAGGAGGAGAGACCCAGTACTTC.